Below are 19 T cell receptor beta chains sequenced from a single sample in a study of molecular identifiers for immune sequencing clone quantification. TCRdb fed the PCR reads into MiXCR, producing one record per CDR3 protein. The sample shows about 330,000 distinct CDR3 sequences, 24% of them seen only once. Sequenced sample: naive CD8+ T cells from blood, with Jurkat cell RNA spiked in. The sample's subset: FACS-sorted CD8+CD4-CCR7+CD45RA+ naive T cells. The receptors derive from a human donor in good health. Some libraries in this study had Jurkat cell RNA spiked in.

This clonotype was counted at least ten times. This chain joins TRBV5-4 and TRBJ1-1; D is possibly TRBD1 (6 bases). V lost 3 bases and J 7 bases, leaving 13 bases between the germline ends. This CDR3 has 13 amino acids. Germline CDR1 and CDR2: SGHNT and YYREEE (reference sequence). The CDR3 nucleotides are TGTGCCAGCAGCTCCTGGACAGAGGGTGAAGCTTTCTTT. Translated: CASSSWTEGEAFF.

This clonotype occurred many times. V is TRBV27 and J is TRBJ2-7, with D unclear. CDR1 MNHEY and CDR2 SMNVEV come from the germline V gene (reference sequence). Trimming shortened V by 3 bases and J by 4 bases, and 10 bases separated the two germline ends. CDR3 length: 13 residues. The CDR3 DNA is TGTGCCAGCAGTTTTAGGGATCAGTACGAGCAGTACTTC. Translating it yields CASSFRDQYEQYF.

This clonotype was counted at least ten times. This chain joins TRBV30 and TRBJ2-7; the D gene is possibly TRBD2 (6 bases). V lost 0 bases and J lost 1, with 7 bases in between. Germline V gene data show CDR1 as GTSNPN and CDR2 as SVGIG (reference sequence). The CDR3 consists of 13 residues. The DNA for the CDR3 is TGTGCCTGGAGTGTTGGAGGGTCCTACGAGCAGTACTTC. Translated: CAWSVGGSYEQYF.

This clonotype was counted only a few times. The V gene is TRBV4-1, the J gene TRBJ2-7, with TRBD1 matching 9 bases. The CDR3 loop spans 14 amino acids. CDR1 is MGHRA, CDR2 YSYEKL, per germline. Trimming cost V 0 bases and J 7 bases; bases outside gene matches: 4. CDR3 nucleotides: TGCGCCAGCAGCCAAGAACAGGGGGCAGGGGAGCAGTACTTC. Translating gives CASSQEQGAGEQYF.

This clonotype was seen only a few times. The chain employs TRBV12-5 and TRBJ1-1; no clear D. This CDR3 spans 12 amino acids. Germline V lookup: CDR1 LGHNT, CDR2 FRNRAP. V lost 5 bases to trimming and J lost 5 bases, with 9 bases between them. For the CDR3, the DNA is TGTGCTAGTGGTGTCGGCAGGACTGAAGCTTTCTTT. This codes for CASGVGRTEAFF.

This clonotype was observed a handful of times. The chain links TRBV11-2 to TRBJ2-1; D possibly corresponds to TRBD2 (5 bases). From germline, CDR1 is SGHAT and CDR2 FQNNGV. The CDR3 covers 13 residues. The ends were cut back, 7 bases at V and 3 bases at J, with 10 bases in the middle. The CDR3 DNA follows: TGTGCCAGCACCCGGACTCACTACAATGAGCAGTTCTTC. Its protein is CASTRTHYNEQFF.

Points on this clonotype: In this CDR3 the conserved last residue, phenylalanine or tryptophan, is missing, so a read error is likely. The chain uses TRBV19 and TRBJ2-7; D possibly uses TRBD1 or TRBD2 (5 bases each). V was clipped by 1 base and J by 3 bases, with 10 bases between them. Germline-derived CDR1 and CDR2 are LNHDA and SQIVND (reference sequence). The CDR3 contains 14 residues. CDR3 coding DNA: TGTGCCAGTAGTATAGCCGGGACGGTCTACGAGCAGTACCTC. Amino acids: CASSIAGTVYEQYL.

On this clonotype: One end of the junction is discordant with germline, which a read error may explain. V gene TRBV12-3 or TRBV12-4 combines with J gene TRBJ2-2; possible D gene TRBD2, 5 bases. The CDR3 is 15 amino acids. The CDR3: CASSSLDGNAGELFF. The CDR3 DNA reads TGTGCCAGCAGTTCCCTTGACGGGAACGCCGGGGAGCTGTTTTTT.

This clonotype was recorded many times. The chain is built from TRBV5-5 and TRBJ2-7; 12 bases agree with TRBD2. Losses at the gene ends were 3 bases for V and 0 bases for J; bases not matched to a gene: 7. The CDR3 is 17 amino acids. Germline V lookup: CDR1 SGHKS, CDR2 YYEKEE (reference sequence). The CDR3 loop reads CASSSLLAGGSSYEQYF. The CDR3 region has the DNA TGTGCCAGCAGCTCCCTTCTAGCGGGGGGGAGCTCCTACGAGCAGTACTTC.

This clonotype was counted many times. This sequence joins TRBV7-2 and TRBJ2-7; 7 bases fit TRBD1. With V trimmed by 3 bases and J by 3 bases, 8 bases remained unmatched. Germline CDR1 and CDR2: SGHTA and FQGNSA. This CDR3 is 15 amino acids long. The chain's CDR3 is CASSLQSGGYYEQYF. The CDR3 coding sequence is TGTGCCAGCAGCTTGCAATCAGGGGGTTACTACGAGCAGTACTTC.

Many counts were recorded for this clonotype. This chain uses TRBV29-1 with TRBJ2-7, with TRBD2 identical over 10 bases. The CDR3 sequence is 14 residues long. V shed 7 bases, J shed 0 bases, and the junction held 6 bases outside the gene matches. Germline V lookup: CDR1 SQVTM, CDR2 ANQGSEA. As DNA, the CDR3 is TGCAGCGCGGCAGCGGGGGGGCTCTCCTACGAGCAGTACTTC. Translating it yields CSAAAGGLSYEQYF.

Points on this clonotype: Since no conserved phenylalanine or tryptophan closes the CDR3, a read error is the likely cause. This chain connects TRBV4-3 to TRBJ1-6; weak D call: TRBD1 (6 bases). The CDR3 extends over 15 amino acids. The V and J ends lost 3 bases and 5 bases respectively, with 11 bases between them. Germline CDR1 reads LGHNA; CDR2 reads YSLEER. CDR3 protein: CASSQGHRDNSPLHV. CDR3 nucleotides: TGCGCCAGCAGCCAGGGACATAGAGATAATTCACCCCTCCACGTT.

V usage is TRBV12-3 or TRBV12-4 and J usage is TRBJ1-2, with 10 nucleotides matching TRBD1. The CDR3 runs 15 residues. V lost 5 bases, J lost 4 bases, and 7 bases stayed unmatched. CDR3 loop: CASSPGTGVGYGYTF. The DNA for the CDR3 is TGTGCCAGCAGTCCTGGGACAGGGGTAGGCTATGGCTACACCTTC.

This clonotype appeared many times. The chain carries TRBV7-6 and TRBJ1-1; D might be TRBD1 (6 bases). Germline values: CDR1 SGHVS, CDR2 FNYEAQ. Trimming left V 3 bases short and J 2 bases short, with 10 bases between. The CDR3 runs to 14 residues. As DNA, the CDR3 is TGTGCCAGCAGCTTGGGGGGCTCCAACACTGAAGCTTTCTTT. Its protein product is CASSLGGSNTEAFF.

This clonotype was picked up many times. The chain joins TRBV6-5 to TRBJ1-5; no clear D gene. CDR1 is MNHEY, CDR2 SVGAGI, per germline. The CDR3 has 15 amino acids. The germline V and J ends were trimmed by 6 bases and 2 bases, with 14 bases remaining between them. CDR3 DNA: TGTGCCAGCAGGTCTGGACCCGGAGGCAATCAGCCCCAGCATTTT. Its protein product is CASRSGPGGNQPQHF.

Regarding this clonotype: A single base separates this from a much larger clone, so it may be a read error. The chain recombines TRBV7-2 with TRBJ2-2; a weak D match, TRBD2 (5 bases). V was trimmed by 1 base and J by 5 bases, leaving 8 bases between them. This CDR3 contains 14 residues. Per the germline V gene, CDR1 is SGHTA and CDR2 is FQGNSA. The CDR3 spells CASSLVRRTGELFF. Here the CDR3 DNA reads TGTGCCAGCAGCTTAGTCCGGAGGACCGGGGAGCTGTTTTTT. Combining the CDR3 with reference TRBV7-2 and TRBJ2-2 gives the whole variable domain GAGVSQSPSNKVTEKGKDVELRCDPISGHTALYWYRQSLGQGLEFLIYFQGNSAPDKSGLPSDRFSAERTGGSVSTLTIQRTQQEDSAVYLCASSLVRRTGELFFGEGSRLTVL.

For this clonotype: Compared with germline, one end of the junction differs, possibly owing to a read error. The rearrangement uses TRBV10-2 and TRBJ2-1; D is uncertain. Germline-derived CDR1 and CDR2 are WSHSY and SAAADI. This CDR3 spans 16 amino acids. CDR3 loop: CASSDDQANSYDEQFF. CDR3 DNA sequence: TGCGCCAGCAGTGATGATCAGGCTAACTCCTACGATGAGCAGTTCTTC.

The rearrangement links TRBV27 to TRBJ2-1, with 10 positions matching TRBD2. Trimming removed 6 bases from V and 9 bases from J; junction bases left unmatched: 11. Germline V gene lookup returns CDR1 MNHEY and CDR2 SMNVEV (reference sequence). CDR3 length equals 15 residues. In DNA, the CDR3 is TGTGCCAGCAGCTCACCGAGCGGGAGGGTCAGTGAGCAGTTCTTC. It is translated as CASSSPSGRVSEQFF.

This clonotype showed up many times. J is TRBJ2-3 and V is TRBV7-9; D not certain. The V gene's germline CDR1 is SEHNR and CDR2 FQNEAQ (reference sequence). Trimming shortened V by 6 bases and J by 2 bases, and 12 bases separated the two germline ends. This CDR3 comprises 14 residues. CDR3 sequence reads: CASSNGFTTDTQYF. CDR3 nucleotide sequence: TGTGCCAGCAGTAACGGGTTCACCACAGATACGCAGTATTTT.